This record covers a single T cell receptor beta chain. The antigen is unknown. If no ophthalmopathy progression occurred within 18 months, Graves' hyperthyroidism was stable. The data were obtained in a study of T cells in Graves' hyperthyroidism and ophthalmopathy. For the study at large: Peripheral blood was acquired at first diagnosis, ahead of any therapy whatsoever.

Notes on the study in general: Clonotypes that were expanded in thyroid above 0.001 mostly appeared in blood too.

Amplification of TCR beta CDR3 regions was performed using RNA transcripts as template. The HTBI primer set drove a first-round RT-PCR of the TCR CDR3. One entry per CDR3 protein results from TCRdb running MiXCR on the multiplex PCR reads. Among hundreds of thousands of distinct CDR3 sequences listed, around 15% were seen once. Germline CDR1 reads DFQATT; CDR2 reads SNEGSKA (reference sequence). Deletions cut 1 base from V and 1 base from J, with 13 bases between. CDR3 length equals 15 residues. Material for sequencing was blood. The source is a woman younger than 30 with Graves' hyperthyroidism. V is TRBV20-1 and J is TRBJ1-1, with a weak D call TRBD1 (5 bases). CDR3 in DNA: TGCAGTGCTAGAGCCCCGGGACTGCCGAACACTGAAGCTTTCTTT. Protein: CSARAPGLPNTEAFF.